This entry lists 3 T cell receptor beta chains sequenced from one sample in a study of shared clonotypes between healthy human individuals. Naive CD8 cells, CD45RO-negative and positively selected for CCR7, excluded terminally differentiated effector memory CD45RA+ cells. Here immunoSEQ multiplex PCR was the method, and the copy in TCRdb shows in-frame clones only, minus some. The sample lists around 2,100,000 clones, about 95% occurring once. The sample was naive CD8+ T cells sorted from blood. These receptor sequences come from a man between 18 and 35 years old in good health.

This clone has a single count. The V and J genes are TRBV4-1 and TRBJ1-4; a possible D gene is TRBD1 (5 bases). This CDR3 spans 15 amino acids. V was cut by 4 bases and J by 4 bases, with 13 bases left in between. Germline CDR1 reads MGHRA; CDR2 reads YSYEKL. The chain's CDR3 is CASSLRQTLNEKLFF. Here the CDR3 DNA reads TGCGCCAGCAGCCTCCGACAGACGCTTAATGAAAAACTGTTTTTT.

The J gene is TRBJ1-5, the V gene TRBV5-6; TRBD1 is a possible D gene (6 bases). This CDR3 region has 13 residues. Germline loops: CDR1 SGHDT, CDR2 YYEEEE. V lost 3 bases and J 7 bases, leaving 11 bases between the germline ends. The CDR3 here is CASSSHREQPQHF. The CDR3 DNA reads as TGTGCCAGCAGCTCCCACAGGGAGCAGCCCCAGCATTTT.

The chain is built from TRBV4-1 and TRBJ2-7; D is perhaps TRBD1 (8 bases). The germline gives CDR1 MGHRA, CDR2 YSYEKL. Trimming stripped 0 bases from V and 6 bases from J, with 15 bases between. This CDR3 is 15 amino acids long. The DNA for the CDR3 is TGCGCCAGCAGCCAAGACCGGACAGGGAGGGTCGAGCAGTACTTC. The encoded protein is CASSQDRTGRVEQYF.